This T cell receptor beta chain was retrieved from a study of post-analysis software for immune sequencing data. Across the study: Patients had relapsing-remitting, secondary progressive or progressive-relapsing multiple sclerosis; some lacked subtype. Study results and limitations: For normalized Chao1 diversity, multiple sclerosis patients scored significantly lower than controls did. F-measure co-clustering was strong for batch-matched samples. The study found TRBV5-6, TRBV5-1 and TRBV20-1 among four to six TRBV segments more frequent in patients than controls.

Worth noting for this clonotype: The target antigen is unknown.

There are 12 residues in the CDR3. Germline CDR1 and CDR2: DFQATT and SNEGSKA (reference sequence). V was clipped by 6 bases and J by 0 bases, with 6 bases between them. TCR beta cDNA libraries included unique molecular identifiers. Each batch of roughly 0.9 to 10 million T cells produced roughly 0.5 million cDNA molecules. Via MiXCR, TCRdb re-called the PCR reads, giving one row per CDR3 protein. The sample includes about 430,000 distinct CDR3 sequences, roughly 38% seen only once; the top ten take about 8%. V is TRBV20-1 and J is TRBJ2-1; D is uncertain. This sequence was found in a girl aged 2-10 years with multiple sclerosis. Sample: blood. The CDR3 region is CSAASSYNEQFF. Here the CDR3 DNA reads TGCAGTGCAGCGAGCTCCTACAATGAGCAGTTCTTC.